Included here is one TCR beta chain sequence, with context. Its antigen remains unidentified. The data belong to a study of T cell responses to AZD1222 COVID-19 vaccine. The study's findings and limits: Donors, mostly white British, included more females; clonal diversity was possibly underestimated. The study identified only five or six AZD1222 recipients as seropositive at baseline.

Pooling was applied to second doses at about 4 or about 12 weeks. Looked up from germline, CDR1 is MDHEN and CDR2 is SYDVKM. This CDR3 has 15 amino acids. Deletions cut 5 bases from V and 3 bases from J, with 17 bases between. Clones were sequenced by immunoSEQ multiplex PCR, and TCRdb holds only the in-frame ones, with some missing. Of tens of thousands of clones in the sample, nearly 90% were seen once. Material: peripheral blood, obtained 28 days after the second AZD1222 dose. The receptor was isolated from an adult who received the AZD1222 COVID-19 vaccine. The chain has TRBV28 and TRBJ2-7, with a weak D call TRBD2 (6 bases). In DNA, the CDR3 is TGTGCCAGCAGTCCACCGACGGGAGTTCGCTACGAGCAGTACTTC. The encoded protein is CASSPPTGVRYEQYF.